The rows below give T cell receptor beta chains drawn from one sample of a study of CD8+CD57+ T cells in acquired aplastic anemia. TCRdb fed the reads into MiXCR, producing one record per CDR3 protein. Of about 58,000 distinct CDR3 sequences listed, approximately 54% are singletons. Material: sorted CD4+, CD8+, or CD8+CD57+ T cells (not recorded which) from PBMCs. These receptors originate from a human donor with aplastic anemia. CDR3s include the opening cysteine and the closing phenylalanine or tryptophan. The D gene is left open where the match is weak. Rows give clone size only sometimes, using once, few, many, or a class for an expanded clone.

J,size,D,V,CDR3,DNA
TRBJ2-7,.,TRBD2,TRBV29-1,CNAKTSGSHEQYF,TGCAACGCTAAGACTAGCGGGAGCCACGAGCAGTACTTC
TRBJ2-5,.,.,TRBV3-1,CASSQAEETQYF,TGTGCCAGCAGCCAAGCGGAGGAGACCCAGTACTTC
TRBJ1-1,.,.,TRBV9,CASSVGSLGNTEAFF,TGTGCCAGCAGCGTAGGGTCTTTGGGAAACACTGAAGCTTTCTTT
TRBJ2-7,.,TRBD2,TRBV19,CASSIASGGSYEQYF,TGTGCCAGTAGTATAGCTAGCGGGGGGTCCTACGAGCAGTACTTC
TRBJ2-5,.,.,TRBV9,CASSVGGAGTQYF,TGTGCCAGCAGCGTAGGGGGGGCGGGGACCCAGTACTTC
TRBJ2-3,.,.,TRBV10-3,CAISKFSDTQYF,TGTGCCATCAGTAAATTTTCAGATACGCAGTATTTT
TRBJ1-2,.,.,TRBV7-2,CASSLMGREYGYTF,TGTGCCAGCAGCTTAATGGGCAGGGAGTATGGCTACACCTTC
TRBJ2-1,many,.,TRBV7-9,CASSSSGGESSYNEQFF,TGTGCCAGCAGCTCAAGCGGTGGCGAAAGCTCCTACAATGAGCAGTTCTTC
TRBJ1-1,.,.,TRBV5-1,CASRRVMNTEAFF,TGCGCCAGTAGGCGGGTCATGAACACTGAAGCTTTCTTT
TRBJ2-7,.,.,TRBV9,CASSVGGGDEQYF,TGTGCCAGCAGCGTAGGAGGGGGTGACGAGCAGTACTTC
TRBJ2-3,.,.,TRBV5-4,CASSLDGQLTDTQYF,TGTGCCAGCAGCTTGGATGGACAACTCACAGATACGCAGTATTTT
TRBJ2-1,.,TRBD2,TRBV2,CASSYLAGGPNEQFF,TGTGCCAGCAGTTATCTAGCGGGGGGGCCCAATGAGCAGTTCTTC
TRBJ2-5,.,.,TRBV11-3,CASSRPGSQETQYF,TGTGCCAGCAGCAGACCAGGTTCCCAAGAGACCCAGTACTTC
TRBJ1-6,once,.,TRBV4-1,CASSQGQGNSPLHF,TGCGCCAGCAGCCAAGGTCAGGGCAATTCACCCCTCCACTTT
TRBJ2-1,.,.,TRBV6-1,CASSQDRSYNEQFF,TGTGCCAGCTCACAAGATAGGTCCTACAATGAGCAGTTCTTC
TRBJ2-5,.,.,TRBV9,CASSVNSGRETQYF,TGTGCCAGCAGCGTAAACAGTGGGAGGGAGACCCAGTACTTC
TRBJ2-1,many,.,TRBV20-1,CSARVPRGNEQFF,TGCAGTGCTAGAGTCCCCCGTGGCAATGAGCAGTTCTTC
TRBJ1-5,few,.,TRBV10-3,CAISESRQVYNQPQHF,TGTGCCATCAGTGAGTCCCGACAAGTCTACAATCAGCCCCAGCATTTT
TRBJ1-1,many,.,TRBV6-1,CASSEWLNTEAFF,TGTGCCAGCAGTGAATGGTTGAACACTGAAGCTTTCTTT
TRBJ1-5,many,.,TRBV12-3/TRBV12-4,CASSFGSNQPQHF,TGTGCCAGCAGTTTTGGGAGCAATCAGCCCCAGCATTTT
TRBJ1-1,many,.,TRBV7-9,CASGLLNTEAFF,TGTGCCAGTGGACTTTTGAACACTGAAGCTTTCTTT
TRBJ1-2,few,TRBD1,TRBV4-2,CASSQRGQTYGYTF,TGTGCCAGCAGCCAGAGGGGACAGACTTATGGCTACACCTTC
TRBJ2-1,.,.,TRBV29-1,CSVELGSGLLYNEQFF,TGCAGCGTTGAACTTGGCTCAGGACTACTCTACAATGAGCAGTTCTTC
TRBJ1-1,many,TRBD1,TRBV2,CASQPRGITEAFF,TGTGCCAGCCAACCCAGGGGGATTACTGAAGCTTTCTTT
TRBJ1-3,.,.,TRBV9,CASSVGGNTIYF,TGTGCCAGCAGCGTAGGTGGGAACACCATATATTTT
TRBJ2-7,.,.,TRBV29-1,CSVEEVSDEQYF,TGCAGCGTTGAAGAGGTCTCCGACGAGCAGTACTTC
TRBJ1-2,many,.,TRBV14,CASSPMGDAYGYTF,TGTGCCAGCAGCCCTATGGGGGATGCCTATGGCTACACCTTC
TRBJ1-1,.,.,TRBV5-6,CASSLPENTEAFF,TGTGCCAGCAGCTTGCCAGAGAACACTGAAGCTTTCTTT
TRBJ1-2,.,.,TRBV29-1,CSVEGALSYTF,TGCAGCGTTGAAGGTGCCTTGAGCTACACCTTC
TRBJ1-5,many,.,TRBV19,CASRQVPRQPQHF,TGTGCCAGCAGACAGGTCCCTAGGCAGCCCCAGCATTTT
TRBJ2-7,many,TRBD1,TRBV7-9,CASSPPGQGSEQYF,TGTGCCAGCAGCCCCCCGGGACAGGGCTCCGAGCAGTACTTC
TRBJ2-7,once,TRBD1,TRBV29-1,CSAARTGATYEQYF,TGCAGCGCTGCTCGGACAGGCGCGACCTACGAGCAGTACTTC
TRBJ2-7,.,.,TRBV5-6,CASSSGFEQYF,TGTGCCAGCAGCTCCGGGTTCGAGCAGTACTTC
TRBJ1-6,.,.,TRBV11-3,CARVGWPSYNSPLHF,TGTGCCCGCGTAGGCTGGCCCTCCTATAATTCACCCCTCCACTTT
TRBJ1-1,many,.,TRBV20-1,CSAPESGTEAFF,TGCAGTGCTCCGGAGTCGGGGACTGAAGCTTTCTTT
TRBJ1-2,.,.,TRBV10-2,CASSAGTSGGAGGYTF,TGTGCCAGCAGTGCCGGGACTAGCGGGGGGGCCGGAGGCTACACCTTC
TRBJ1-5,.,.,TRBV7-9,CASTIGGSNQPQHF,TGTGCCAGCACCATTGGAGGGTCCAATCAGCCCCAGCATTTT
TRBJ2-5,few,.,TRBV4-1,CASSPRQSEETQYF,TGCGCCAGCAGCCCCAGACAGAGTGAAGAGACCCAGTACTTC
TRBJ2-7,.,.,TRBV19,CASSFRDTASYEQYF,TGTGCCAGTAGTTTCCGGGACACGGCCTCCTACGAGCAGTACTTC
TRBJ1-1,many,.,TRBV19,CASSIRSRLSTEAFF,TGTGCCAGTAGTATTCGGTCCAGGTTGAGCACTGAAGCTTTCTTT
TRBJ2-7,.,TRBD1,TRBV12-3/TRBV12-4,CASSRQGSSYEQYF,TGTGCCAGCAGCCGACAGGGATCCTCCTACGAGCAGTACTTC
TRBJ2-7,medium-sized,TRBD1,TRBV10-3,CAISTGTPYEQYF,TGTGCCATCTCGACAGGGACCCCCTACGAGCAGTACTTC
TRBJ2-7,medium-sized,.,TRBV2,CASSPETYEQYF,TGTGCCAGCAGTCCCGAGACCTACGAGCAGTACTTC
TRBJ1-2,.,.,TRBV7-2,CASSLGVTGYGYTF,TGTGCCAGCAGCTTAGGGGTGACGGGATATGGCTACACCTTC
TRBJ2-2,.,.,TRBV19,CASSMMGTGELFF,TGTGCCAGTAGTATGATGGGCACCGGGGAGCTGTTTTTT
TRBJ1-6,.,.,TRBV7-8,CASSPRAHGTSPLHF,TGTGCCAGCAGCCCCCGGGCTCATGGGACTTCACCCCTCCACTTT
TRBJ1-2,once,.,TRBV11-2,CASSFRAGGYTF,TGTGCCAGCAGCTTCCGGGCGGGAGGCTACACCTTC
TRBJ2-1,.,TRBD2,TRBV4-1,CASSQDSGGLNNEQFF,TGCGCCAGCAGCCAAGATAGCGGGGGCCTAAACAATGAGCAGTTCTTC
TRBJ1-2,.,.,TRBV12-3/TRBV12-4,CASSLGLVGYTF,TGTGCCAGCAGTTTAGGCCTAGTGGGCTACACCTTC
TRBJ2-5,.,TRBD1,TRBV11-1,CASSFPKGPTGGQETQYF,TGTGCCAGCAGCTTCCCAAAAGGCCCCACAGGGGGCCAAGAGACCCAGTACTTC
TRBJ2-1,many,.,TRBV4-1,CASSLDSDNEQFF,TGCGCCAGCAGCCTGGACAGTGACAATGAGCAGTTCTTC
TRBJ1-1,.,TRBD1,TRBV11-2,CASSFPDRGGAFF,TGTGCCAGCAGCTTCCCCGACAGGGGAGGAGCTTTCTTT